This TCR beta chain was identified in a study of T cells in Graves' hyperthyroidism and ophthalmopathy. From RNA transcripts, TCR beta CDR3 regions were amplified. HTBI primers were used for first-round RT-PCR of the TCR CDR3. Via MiXCR, TCRdb re-called the multiplex PCR reads, giving one row per CDR3 protein. The data hold about 180,000 distinct CDR3 sequences, with approximately 15% observed a single time. Newly diagnosed hyperthyroidism patients aged 18 to 65 years had disease lasting under 2 months. The V gene's germline CDR1 is DFQATT and CDR2 SNEGSKA (reference sequence). Trimming left V 0 bases short and J 6 bases short, with 17 bases between. The CDR3 extends over 15 amino acids. This clonotype was picked up a small number of times. This could be a read error, since a much larger clone is one nucleotide away. Lacking the conserved final phenylalanine or tryptophan, this CDR3 likely reflects a read error.

The gene calls are TRBV20-1 and TRBJ1-2; TRBD1 might be the D (5 bases). Sequencing was performed on blood. The receptor was isolated from a woman aged 45-65 years with Graves' hyperthyroidism. CDR3 loop: CSARDRSLDRNGYTL. In nucleotides, the CDR3 is TGCAGTGCTAGAGATCGCTCCCTCGACAGAAATGGCTACACCCTC.